The 27 T cell receptor beta chains below all came from one sample that was sequenced in a study of cytomegalovirus exposure and HLA in healthy donors. Measured with immunoSEQ multiplex PCR; TCRdb has only the in-frame clones, and not every one. The sample holds 250,000 to 350,000 clones, around 87% seen once. Sequenced: PBMCs. Receptor source: a woman in her twenties or thirties in good health and CMV-seropositive.

The V and J genes are TRBV4-1 and TRBJ2-7, with TRBD1 matching over 10 bases. There are 16 residues in the CDR3. The ends lost 1 base at V and 3 bases at J; junction bases unmatched: 6. The germline V gene encodes CDR1 MGHRA and CDR2 YSYEKL. The CDR3 region has the DNA TGCGCCAGCAGCCAAGCGGCGGGACAGGGGATCTACGAGCAGTACTTC. It codes for CASSQAAGQGIYEQYF.

The chain links TRBV9 to TRBJ2-7; D gene ambiguous. Between the trimmed V and J ends, which lost 4 bases and 0 bases, there was a span of 14 bases. The CDR3 length is 15 residues. Germline V lookup: CDR1 SGDLS, CDR2 YYNGEE. As DNA, the CDR3 is TGTGCCAGCAGCCCGGACGGTCGATTCTCCTACGAGCAGTACTTC. This translates into CASSPDGRFSYEQYF.

V is TRBV5-1 and J is TRBJ2-5; the D gene is possibly TRBD2 (5 bases). Germline loops: CDR1 SGHRS, CDR2 YFSETQ. The CDR3 runs 13 residues. V lost 1 base and J lost 7, with 11 bases in between. DNA for the CDR3: TGCGCCAGCAGCTTGTCGGGGTTTTCGACCCAGTACTTC. Amino acids: CASSLSGFSTQYF.

The chain carries TRBV5-1 and TRBJ2-7, with 8 bases that match TRBD1. V lost 4 bases, J lost 6 bases, and 9 bases stayed unmatched. Per germline, CDR1 SGHRS and CDR2 YFSETQ. The CDR3 sequence is 14 residues long. The CDR3 DNA reads as TGCGCCAGCAGCGGGTCGACAGGGGCCGGCGAGCAGTACTTC. Translating gives CASSGSTGAGEQYF.

This clone has a handful of counts. The gene calls are TRBV5-4 and TRBJ2-7, with a tentative D call TRBD1 (8 bases). The germline V gene encodes CDR1 SGHNT and CDR2 YYREEE (reference sequence). The CDR3 loop spans 14 amino acids. Trimming took off 4 bases at V and 1 base at J, with 12 bases between the two ends. As DNA, the CDR3 is TGTGCCAGCAGCAGCGGGGACAGGTCCTACGAGCAGTACTTC. Its translation is CASSSGDRSYEQYF.

V and J are TRBV5-4 and TRBJ2-6; D not certain. CDR1 and CDR2 from the germline V gene are SGHNT and YYREEE (reference sequence). CDR3 length: 13 amino acids. V dropped 2 bases and J dropped 2 bases, with 2 bases sitting between them. DNA for the CDR3: TGTGCCAGCAGCTTTACTGGGGCCAACGTCCTGACTTTC. Translated: CASSFTGANVLTF.

The rearrangement uses TRBV29-1 and TRBJ2-5, with D possibly matching TRBD2 (6 bases). The germline V and J ends were trimmed by 8 bases and 5 bases, with 18 bases remaining between them. The CDR3 spans 13 residues. The germline V gene encodes CDR1 SQVTM and CDR2 ANQGSEA. CDR3 region: CSTRGGAGETQYF. CDR3 in DNA: TGCAGCACACGAGGAGGGGCGGGGGAGACCCAGTACTTC.

This sequence joins TRBV6-5 and TRBJ2-1; 7 nucleotides match TRBD2. The V gene end was trimmed by 9 bases and the J gene end by 5 bases; junction bases not matched to a gene: 10. CDR3 length: 14 amino acids. Germline V gives CDR1 MNHEY, CDR2 SVGAGI. The CDR3 is CARAEASGDNEQFF. As DNA, the CDR3 is TGTGCCAGAGCCGAGGCTAGCGGAGACAATGAGCAGTTCTTC.

The chain carries TRBV10-3 and TRBJ1-2; D not resolved. CDR3 length: 14 residues. The V end lost 10 bases, the J end lost 5 bases, and 20 bases lay between the germline ends. Per the germline V gene, CDR1 is ENHRY and CDR2 is SYGVKD. CDR3 DNA: TGTGCCACCGAAGGGCAGGACGGCCTATATGGCTACACCTTC. It specifies CATEGQDGLYGYTF.

The V gene is TRBV7-7, the J gene TRBJ2-6; D unresolved. Germline V gives CDR1 SSHAT, CDR2 FNYEAQ (reference sequence). The CDR3 has 14 residues. V was pared by 3 bases and J by 2 bases, with 5 bases between. The CDR3 region has the DNA TGTGCCAGCAGCTTGGGTGCTGGGGCCAACGTCCTGACTTTC. Its protein is CASSLGAGANVLTF.

V and J are TRBV10-3 and TRBJ1-5, with D perhaps TRBD1 (5 bases). The germline V gene has CDR1 ENHRY and CDR2 SYGVKD. V gave up 7 bases and J gave up 2 bases, with 15 bases separating them. The CDR3 is 15 residues long. CDR3 bases: TGTGCCATCAAGGACACCGGAGGTGGCAATCAGCCCCAGCATTTT. This codes for CAIKDTGGGNQPQHF.

This rearrangement joins TRBV9 to TRBJ2-2, with 7 bases matching TRBD2. This CDR3 comprises 17 residues. Germline CDR1 is SGDLS and CDR2 is YYNGEE. V shed 2 bases and J 0 bases; nucleotides not matched to a gene: 7. The CDR3 DNA reads TGTGCCAGCAGCGTTCGCCCCGGACTAGCGAACACCGGGGAGCTGTTTTTT. As protein: CASSVRPGLANTGELFF.

The gene calls are TRBV5-1 and TRBJ2-1, with D hard to call. This CDR3 contains 14 residues. V shed 0 bases and J shed 0 bases, with 4 bases lying between them. Germline lookup yields CDR1 SGHRS and CDR2 YFSETQ. The DNA of the CDR3 is TGCGCCAGCAGCTTGGGCAGCTCCTACAATGAGCAGTTCTTC. This translates into CASSLGSSYNEQFF.

The count of this clone is one. The chain combines TRBV27 with TRBJ2-5, with 9 positions matching TRBD2. Germline trimming cut 6 bases from V and 1 base from J; bases unmatched to any gene: 3. This CDR3 is built from 14 residues. Germline loops: CDR1 MNHEY, CDR2 SMNVEV (reference sequence). The CDR3: CASSRLAAQETQYF. In DNA form, the CDR3 reads TGTGCCAGCAGCAGACTAGCGGCCCAAGAGACCCAGTACTTC.

The rearrangement uses TRBV7-6 and TRBJ2-7; D is possibly TRBD1 (6 bases). Between the trimmed V and J ends, which lost 3 bases and 6 bases, there was a span of 18 bases. In germline, CDR1 is SGHVS, CDR2 FNYEAQ. The CDR3 spans 15 residues. CDR3 region: CASSLLRSGEGEQYF. In DNA form, the CDR3 reads TGTGCCAGCAGCTTGTTACGGTCAGGGGAAGGCGAGCAGTACTTC. Variable domain in full (rest from reference TRBV7-6 and TRBJ2-7): GAGVSQSPRYKVTKRGQDVALRCDPISGHVSLYWYRQALGQGPEFLTYFNYEAQQDKSGLPNDRFSAERPEGSISTLTIQRTEQRDSAMYRCASSLLRSGEGEQYFGPGTRLTVT.

The chain links TRBV7-9 to TRBJ1-6; the D gene is possibly TRBD1 (5 bases). V shed 5 bases and J shed 7 bases, with 15 bases lying between them. The CDR3 length is 15 residues. CDR1 and CDR2 from the germline V gene are SEHNR and FQNEAQ (reference sequence). In DNA form, the CDR3 reads TGTGCCAGCAGCGGCCCGGGACCTCTGAATTCACCCCTCCACTTT. Its translation is CASSGPGPLNSPLHF. Together with reference TRBV7-9 and TRBJ1-6, the CDR3 gives the full variable domain: DTGVSQNPRHKITKRGQNVTFRCDPISEHNRLYWYRQTLGQGPEFLTYFQNEAQLEKSRLLSDRFSAERPKGSFSTLEIQRTEQGDSAMYLCASSGPGPLNSPLHFGNGTRLTVT.

This clone was observed a few times. This chain joins TRBV19 and TRBJ1-1, with a tentative D call TRBD1 (6 bases). Germline V CDR1 and CDR2: LNHDA, SQIVND (reference sequence). V was shortened by 4 bases and J by 5 bases, with 11 bases between the two germline ends. There are 13 residues in the CDR3. CDR3 loop: CASSNGGRTEAFF. DNA of the CDR3: TGTGCCAGTAGTAACGGGGGGCGTACTGAAGCTTTCTTT.

The chain couples TRBV4-3 to TRBJ2-1; TRBD2 matches at 8 bases. This CDR3 contains 15 residues. Germline loops: CDR1 LGHNA, CDR2 YSLEER. Trimming removed 2 bases from V and 6 bases from J; junction bases left unmatched: 6. The CDR3 DNA reads TGCGCCAGCAGCCAATTGCGGGGGGCGGGCAATGAGCAGTTCTTC. Protein sequence: CASSQLRGAGNEQFF.

The chain employs TRBV5-1 and TRBJ2-5; TRBD1 might be the D (5 bases). This CDR3 is 15 amino acids long. Trimming cost V 2 bases and J 2 bases, with 13 bases left between them. Germline V gene lookup returns CDR1 SGHRS and CDR2 YFSETQ. The CDR3 here is CASSLPGMPQETQYF. CDR3 DNA sequence: TGCGCCAGCAGCTTACCAGGGATGCCTCAAGAGACCCAGTACTTC.

A few counts support this clone. This sample includes further DNA sequences coding for the same CDR3. V gene TRBV7-9 combines with J gene TRBJ2-7; no reliable D call. The CDR3 length is 13 residues. CDR1 is SEHNR and CDR2 is FQNEAQ in the germline V gene (reference sequence). V was clipped by 1 base and J by 3 bases, with 7 bases between them. This chain's CDR3 is CASSLGASYEQYF. In DNA, the CDR3 is TGTGCCAGCAGCTTAGGGGCTAGCTACGAGCAGTACTTC.

This clone has a single count. The chain uses TRBV27 and TRBJ2-3; 13 bases are a match to TRBD2. The CDR3 extends over 17 amino acids. Germline-derived CDR1 and CDR2 are MNHEY and SMNVEV (reference sequence). After removal of 4 bases from V and 6 bases from J, the junction contained 10 bases not matched to a gene. The CDR3 DNA reads TGTGCCAGCAGTTCGCGCCAACTAGCGGGAGGGTACGATACGCAGTATTTT. This sequence encodes CASSSRQLAGGYDTQYF.

The chain combines TRBV5-4 with TRBJ2-3; 9 nucleotides agree with TRBD2. The length of the CDR3 is 17 residues. The germline CDR1 and CDR2 sequences are SGHNT and YYREEE (reference sequence). V lost 0 bases to trimming and J lost 1 base; unmatched junction nucleotides: 6. The CDR3 loop is CASSLAGGGAGTDTQYF. The CDR3 region has the DNA TGTGCCAGCAGCTTGGCCGGCGGGGGGGCGGGCACAGATACGCAGTATTTT.

V and J are TRBV5-4 and TRBJ2-3; TRBD2 matches at 9 bases. The CDR3 totals 16 residues. V lost 4 bases, J lost 0 bases, and 6 bases stayed unmatched. Per germline, CDR1 SGHNT and CDR2 YYREEE (reference sequence). CDR3 in DNA: TGTGCCAGCAGCAAGACTAGCGGATCAAGCACAGATACGCAGTATTTT. Encoded protein: CASSKTSGSSTDTQYF.

V gene TRBV27 combines with J gene TRBJ2-7; 8 bases align to TRBD1. Germline CDR1 reads MNHEY; CDR2 reads SMNVEV (reference sequence). Trimming removed 5 bases from V and 3 bases from J; junction bases left unmatched: 6. There are 14 residues in the CDR3. CDR3 loop: CASSTRQGYYEQYF. The CDR3 DNA sequence: TGTGCCAGCAGTACAAGACAGGGGTACTACGAGCAGTACTTC.

This clone was seen only once. DNA of the CDR3: TGTGCCAGCAGTTCCAGGGTTTGGGAGACCCAGTACTTC. It specifies CASSSRVWETQYF. The gene calls are TRBV27 and TRBJ2-5, with D possibly being TRBD1 (5 bases). V lost 4 bases to trimming and J lost 5 bases, with 11 bases between them. This CDR3 contains 13 residues. Per the germline V gene, CDR1 is MNHEY and CDR2 is SMNVEV (reference sequence).

V usage is TRBV28 and J usage is TRBJ2-1, with D hard to call. CDR1 and CDR2 from the germline V gene are MDHEN and SYDVKM. V was trimmed by 2 bases and J by 9 bases, leaving 11 bases between them. The CDR3 has 13 amino acids. CDR3 nucleotides: TGTGCCAGCAGTTTAGGTGGGCTTCGTGAGCAGTTCTTC. Its translation: CASSLGGLREQFF.

J is TRBJ2-1 and V is TRBV7-8, with 8 positions matching TRBD2. The CDR3 length is 15 residues. The germline CDR1 and CDR2 sequences are SGHVS and FQNEAQ. Losses at the gene ends were 7 bases for V and 0 bases for J; bases not matched to a gene: 5. Here the CDR3 reads CASTEAGVSYNEQFF. The CDR3 DNA is TGTGCCAGCACAGAAGCGGGAGTCTCCTACAATGAGCAGTTCTTC. The whole variable domain, filled in from reference TRBV7-8 and TRBJ2-1, reads GAGVSQSPRYKVAKRGQDVALRCDPISGHVSLFWYQQALGQGPEFLTYFQNEAQLDKSGLPSDRFFAERPEGSVSTLKIQRTQQEDSAVYLCASTEAGVSYNEQFFGPGTRLTVL.